Below, 23 T cell receptor beta chains from the same sample are listed, as sequenced in a study of T-cell reconstitution after alpha-beta-depleted transplantation in children. Unique molecular identifiers featured in how the TCRbeta library was prepared. TCRdb re-derived calls from the PCR reads in MiXCR, one entry per CDR3 protein. The table records around 400,000 distinct CDR3 sequences, 20% of them present only once. The sequences come from PBMCs from the stem cell graft donor, collected from the stem cell graft. These receptors were obtained from a human donor who donated a stem cell graft to a child with acute myeloid leukemia.

The sample holds one count of this clonotype. The chain is built from TRBV9 and TRBJ2-2; 7 bases align to TRBD2. This CDR3 is built from 15 residues. Germline CDR1 SGDLS, CDR2 YYNGEE. V was clipped by 3 bases and J by 3 bases; unmatched bases: 5. CDR3 DNA: TGTGCCAGCAGCGAGAGTAGCGGGTACACCGGGGAGCTGTTTTTT. This translates into CASSESSGYTGELFF.

The CDR3 loop reads CAISSRDGNTEAFF. Here the CDR3 DNA reads TGTGCCATCAGCAGCCGGGACGGAAACACTGAAGCTTTCTTT. This rearrangement joins TRBV10-3 to TRBJ1-1; possibly TRBD1 for D (5 bases). There are 14 residues in the CDR3. Germline V gene sequence: CDR1 ENHRY, CDR2 SYGVKD. V lost 6 bases and J lost 2, with 13 bases in between.

Only a few counts were recorded for this clonotype. The chain is built from TRBV29-1 and TRBJ2-3; the D gene is possibly TRBD1 (5 bases). Trimming removed 1 base from V and 1 base from J, with 9 bases in between. CDR1 and CDR2 (germline): SQVTM, ANQGSEA. This CDR3 region has 14 residues. The CDR3 DNA reads as TGCAGCGTTGAAGTGACAGCCGGCACAGATACGCAGTATTTT. Translated, it gives CSVEVTAGTDTQYF.

The rearrangement uses TRBV29-1 and TRBJ1-2, with D possibly matching TRBD1 (5 bases). The CDR3 has 13 residues. Germline CDR1 is SQVTM and CDR2 is ANQGSEA. V was pared by 5 bases and J by 5 bases, with 15 bases between. In DNA, the CDR3 is TGCAGCGTTTCTCTGTCAGGGACTTATGGCTACACCTTC. This codes for CSVSLSGTYGYTF.

This clonotype was seen at least ten times. V gene TRBV20-1 combines with J gene TRBJ2-1, with D uncertain. The CDR3 contains 13 residues. Trimming took off 3 bases at V and 4 bases at J, with 10 bases between the two ends. Germline V lookup: CDR1 DFQATT, CDR2 SNEGSKA (reference sequence). The CDR3 here is CSASRSLYNEQFF. The CDR3 coding sequence is TGCAGTGCTAGCAGGTCCCTTTACAATGAGCAGTTCTTC.

The chain is built from TRBV5-1 and TRBJ2-5; a possible D gene is TRBD1 (6 bases). CDR1 is SGHRS, CDR2 YFSETQ, per germline. This CDR3 is 14 amino acids long. V was shortened by 2 bases and J by 1 base, with 9 bases between the two germline ends. The CDR3 region is CASSFGTLQETQYF. The CDR3, as DNA: TGCGCCAGCAGCTTTGGGACACTCCAAGAGACCCAGTACTTC.

This clonotype has a count of ten or more. This chain uses TRBV7-2 with TRBJ2-1, with D possibly matching TRBD1 (6 bases). Germline V lookup: CDR1 SGHTA, CDR2 FQGNSA. Trimming took 3 bases from V and 0 from J, leaving 9 bases between them. CDR3 length: 15 amino acids. The CDR3 here is CASSLGASSYNEQFF. CDR3 DNA sequence: TGTGCCAGCAGCTTGGGGGCGAGCTCCTACAATGAGCAGTTCTTC.

This clonotype was seen a few times. This chain joins TRBV6-1 and TRBJ2-2; a possible D gene is TRBD1 (7 bases). Trimming left V 6 bases short and J 3 bases short, with 14 bases between. This CDR3 is 15 amino acids long. Germline V lookup: CDR1 MNHNS, CDR2 SASEGT. CDR3 protein: CASRPDREDTGELFF. DNA for the CDR3: TGTGCCAGCAGACCCGACAGGGAGGACACCGGGGAGCTGTTTTTT.

This clonotype has more than one count but fewer than ten. The V gene is TRBV27, the J gene TRBJ2-1; 10 nucleotides line up with TRBD2. The CDR3 covers 15 residues. V dropped 6 bases and J dropped 7; count of bases not matched to a gene: 9. Germline V gene sequence: CDR1 MNHEY, CDR2 SMNVEV (reference sequence). In DNA, the CDR3 is TGTGCCAGCAGGCCTAAAGCGGGAGGGGTGAATGAGCAGTTCTTC. This gives the protein CASRPKAGGVNEQFF.

The V and J genes are TRBV27 and TRBJ2-3; TRBD2 matches 7 bases. Germline V lookup: CDR1 MNHEY, CDR2 SMNVEV (reference sequence). This CDR3 contains 15 residues. With V trimmed by 1 base and J by 4 bases, 5 bases remained unmatched. In DNA, the CDR3 is TGTGCCAGCAGTTTATATCGCGGGAGTGCAGATACGCAGTATTTT. Its translation is CASSLYRGSADTQYF.

The gene calls are TRBV7-6 and TRBJ2-7; D may be TRBD1 (7 bases). CDR3 length equals 14 residues. V was clipped by 0 bases and J by 6 bases, with 12 bases between them. The germline gives CDR1 SGHVS, CDR2 FNYEAQ. The CDR3 loop reads CASSLAWQGGEQYF. CDR3 in DNA: TGTGCCAGCAGCTTAGCGTGGCAGGGGGGCGAGCAGTACTTC.

The V call is TRBV20-1, the J call TRBJ2-7; D unresolved. The V gene lost 3 bases and the J gene lost 2 bases, with 11 bases spanning the gap. The CDR3 spans 13 residues. Germline V gene lookup returns CDR1 DFQATT and CDR2 SNEGSKA (reference sequence). The CDR3 DNA reads as TGCAGTGCTAGGGCAGAAGTTACCTACGAGCAGTACTTC. Protein: CSARAEVTYEQYF.

This clonotype was counted at least ten times. J is TRBJ2-1 and V is TRBV12-3 or TRBV12-4; D is unresolved. The CDR3 totals 14 residues. V shed 4 bases and J shed 3 bases, with 10 bases lying between them. The CDR3 here is CASSSQTGYNEQFF. In nucleotides, the CDR3 is TGTGCCAGCAGTTCGCAGACTGGCTACAATGAGCAGTTCTTC.

This clonotype was detected a few times. This chain joins TRBV29-1 and TRBJ2-3, with D unclear. This CDR3 comprises 10 residues. Looked up from germline, CDR1 is SQVTM and CDR2 is ANQGSEA. The V end was cut by 5 bases, the J end by 6 bases, with 6 bases between. The CDR3 DNA sequence: TGCAGCGTTCTCAGTGATACGCAGTATTTT. Protein: CSVLSDTQYF.

The chain uses TRBV4-3 and TRBJ2-7; D unclear. The V end lost 1 base, the J end lost 6 bases, and 16 bases lay between the germline ends. The germline CDR1 and CDR2 sequences are LGHNA and YSLEER. This CDR3 is built from 15 residues. The DNA for the CDR3 is TGCGCCAGCAGCCAAGCTAGGACGGCTATTGTCGAGCAGTACTTC. Protein sequence: CASSQARTAIVEQYF.

In this sample, this clonotype turned up a few times. The rearrangement uses TRBV28 and TRBJ2-6; 9 bases line up with TRBD1. Germline V gene sequence: CDR1 MDHEN, CDR2 SYDVKM. This CDR3 region has 17 residues. The V segment lost 8 bases and the J segment 0 bases; nucleotides outside the gene matches: 8. For the CDR3, the DNA is TGTGCCAGCGGCGCCGGGACAGGGACCTCTGGGGCCAACGTCCTGACTTTC. This codes for CASGAGTGTSGANVLTF.

This clonotype was counted a few times. The chain is built from TRBV6-5 and TRBJ1-1, with a tentative D call TRBD1 (5 bases). V was clipped by 2 bases and J by 2 bases, with 12 bases between them. Germline V gene data show CDR1 as MNHEY and CDR2 as SVGAGI. This CDR3 spans 15 amino acids. In DNA, the CDR3 is TGTGCCAGCAGTTACGGAGTGACAGCAAACACTGAAGCTTTCTTT. Translated: CASSYGVTANTEAFF.

The sample holds many counts of this clonotype. CDR3 in amino acids: CASSYQGNYQETQYF. CDR3 coding DNA: TGTGCCAGCAGTTACCAGGGGAATTACCAAGAGACCCAGTACTTC. The gene calls are TRBV6-5 and TRBJ2-5; possibly TRBD1 for D (6 bases). The V gene lost 2 bases and the J gene lost 0 bases, with 10 bases spanning the gap. This CDR3 comprises 15 residues. The germline V gene has CDR1 MNHEY and CDR2 SVGAGI.

This chain uses TRBV5-1 with TRBJ2-1; D possibly corresponds to TRBD1 (5 bases). Deletions cut 6 bases from V and 6 bases from J, with 16 bases between. The CDR3 is 14 amino acids. CDR1 SGHRS and CDR2 YFSETQ come from the germline V gene. CDR3 protein: CASISNDGANEQFF. In DNA form, the CDR3 reads TGCGCCAGCATTAGTAACGATGGGGCCAATGAGCAGTTCTTC. Drawing the rest from reference TRBV5-1 and TRBJ2-1, the complete variable domain is KAGVTQTPRYLIKTRGQQVTLSCSPISGHRSVSWYQQTPGQGLQFLFEYFSETQRNKGNFPGRFSGRQFSNSRSEMNVSTLELGDSALYLCASISNDGANEQFFGPGTRLTVL.

This clonotype appeared once. The CDR3 spells CASSLGPDSYEQYF. CDR3 sequence (DNA): TGTGCCAGCAGCTTAGGTCCGGACTCCTACGAGCAGTACTTC. The genes are TRBV7-6 and TRBJ2-7; no firm D call. The CDR3 is 14 amino acids. The ends were cut back, 1 base at V and 0 bases at J, with 7 bases in the middle. From germline, CDR1 is SGHVS and CDR2 FNYEAQ.

The chain uses TRBV3-1 and TRBJ2-1; 11 bases match TRBD2. This CDR3 spans 14 amino acids. Trimming took 5 bases from V and 8 from J; bases not matched to a gene: 5. Germline V lookup: CDR1 LGHDT, CDR2 YNNKEL (reference sequence). In DNA form, the CDR3 reads TGTGCCAGCAGCGAAGGACTAGCGGGCCATGAGCAGTTCTTC. This gives the protein CASSEGLAGHEQFF.

The V gene is TRBV6-1, the J gene TRBJ2-3; D gene ambiguous. Between the trimmed V and J ends, which lost 5 bases and 4 bases, there was a span of 16 bases. The germline V gene has CDR1 MNHNS and CDR2 SASEGT. The CDR3 consists of 15 residues. The CDR3 DNA sequence: TGTGCCAGCAGTCCGGACCAGCCCCTCGCAGATACGCAGTATTTT. Residues: CASSPDQPLADTQYF.

The chain employs TRBV7-8 and TRBJ2-3; D remains unclear. V was pared by 1 base and J by 1 base, with 9 bases between. Germline CDR1 SGHVS, CDR2 FQNEAQ. The CDR3 is 15 residues long. For the CDR3, the DNA is TGTGCCAGCAGCTTAGAAAGGGTCGGCACAGATACGCAGTATTTT. Residues: CASSLERVGTDTQYF.